The present TCR beta chain was sequenced within a study of cytomegalovirus exposure and HLA in healthy donors. Trimming took 4 bases from V and 6 from J, leaving 16 bases between them. Germline V CDR1 and CDR2: LGHNA, YSLEER. The CDR3 is 16 residues long. Study-level points and caveats: A later analysis by the authors found several of the most significant clusters apparently linked to common viral pathogens. Most TCR sequences showed up rarely, but some public TCRs showed up in many donors.

The PCR ran on 60 Vbeta and 13 Jbeta primers. The table came from immunoSEQ multiplex PCR; TCRdb's copy has only in-frame clones and leaves some out. The table shows roughly 100,000 clones, with around 86% occurring only once. Those who donated were healthy bone marrow donors. This clone was counted many times. The antigen remains undetermined. This receptor was obtained from a man aged 25-45 years in good health and CMV-seropositive. The genes are TRBV4-3 and TRBJ1-6; maybe TRBD1 (6 bases). The sequenced sample was PBMCs. The CDR3 protein is CASSPTTTGPNSPLHF. CDR3 DNA: TGCGCCAGCAGCCCAACCACGACAGGCCCTAATTCACCCCTCCACTTT.